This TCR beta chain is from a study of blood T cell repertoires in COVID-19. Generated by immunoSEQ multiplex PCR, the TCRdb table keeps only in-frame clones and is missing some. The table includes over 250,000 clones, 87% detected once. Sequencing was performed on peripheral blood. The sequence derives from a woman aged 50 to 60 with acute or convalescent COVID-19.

CDR3 amino acids: CASSSGPTYEQYF. The CDR3 coding sequence is TGCGCCAGCAGTAGCGGTCCCACCTACGAGCAGTACTTC. The chain carries TRBV10-1 and TRBJ2-7; weak D call: TRBD2 (5 bases). Between the trimmed V and J ends, which lost 5 bases and 2 bases, there was a span of 10 bases. Germline CDR1 reads WNHNN; CDR2 reads SYGVQD (reference sequence). This CDR3 has 13 residues.